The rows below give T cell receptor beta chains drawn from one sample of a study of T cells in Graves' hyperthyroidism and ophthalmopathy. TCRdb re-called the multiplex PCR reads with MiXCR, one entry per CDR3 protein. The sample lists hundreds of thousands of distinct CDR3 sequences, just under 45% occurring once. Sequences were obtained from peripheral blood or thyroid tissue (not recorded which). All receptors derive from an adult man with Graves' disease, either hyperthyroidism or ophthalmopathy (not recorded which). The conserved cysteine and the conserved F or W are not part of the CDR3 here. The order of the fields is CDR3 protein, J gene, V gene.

CDR3aa: ASSFRTGATGELF
j_gene: TRBJ2-2
v_gene: TRBV5-1

CDR3aa: ASSFRQAPFSGNTIY
j_gene: TRBJ1-3
v_gene: TRBV7-2

CDR3aa: ASSLAPAGVGQPQH
j_gene: TRBJ1-5
v_gene: TRBV7-8

CDR3aa: ASSLRLAGTGELF
j_gene: TRBJ2-2
v_gene: TRBV5-1

CDR3aa: ASSSSGTGYEKLF
j_gene: TRBJ1-4
v_gene: TRBV7-6

CDR3aa: ASSSGDEYGYT
j_gene: TRBJ1-2
v_gene: TRBV12-3/TRBV12-4

CDR3aa: ASSSGVGKLF
j_gene: TRBJ1-4
v_gene: TRBV28

CDR3aa: ASSEALGHGYT
j_gene: TRBJ1-2
v_gene: TRBV6-1

CDR3aa: ASVGGQGALREQY
j_gene: TRBJ2-7
v_gene: TRBV25-1

CDR3aa: ASSHSPGGTEAF
j_gene: TRBJ1-1
v_gene: TRBV3-1

CDR3aa: ASTRDRHYEQY
j_gene: TRBJ2-7
v_gene: TRBV2

CDR3aa: ASSLSVRAGHQETQY
j_gene: TRBJ2-5
v_gene: TRBV7-9

CDR3aa: ATSDPGITEAF
j_gene: TRBJ1-1
v_gene: TRBV24-1

CDR3aa: AISETGRYSTNEKLF
j_gene: TRBJ1-4
v_gene: TRBV10-3

CDR3aa: SVGKGVNQPQH
j_gene: TRBJ1-5
v_gene: TRBV29-1

CDR3aa: ASSSPGEPQH
j_gene: TRBJ1-5
v_gene: TRBV12-3/TRBV12-4

CDR3aa: ASSSVEGVSTEAF
j_gene: TRBJ1-1
v_gene: TRBV7-9

CDR3aa: ASSLGQVFTEAF
j_gene: TRBJ1-1
v_gene: TRBV5-1

CDR3aa: ASSVGLGMGNTIY
j_gene: TRBJ1-3
v_gene: TRBV9

CDR3aa: ASSKERAF
j_gene: TRBJ1-1
v_gene: TRBV12-3/TRBV12-4

CDR3aa: ASSRTGGGETQY
j_gene: TRBJ2-5
v_gene: TRBV7-9

CDR3aa: ASSAGYEQY
j_gene: TRBJ2-7
v_gene: TRBV2

CDR3aa: ASSLEGGTTEAF
j_gene: TRBJ1-1
v_gene: TRBV7-8

CDR3aa: SPLQGSNSPLH
j_gene: TRBJ1-6
v_gene: TRBV20-1

CDR3aa: ATSRDASVY
j_gene: TRBJ2-5
v_gene: TRBV24-1

CDR3aa: ASKGDRATNEKLF
j_gene: TRBJ1-4
v_gene: TRBV2

CDR3aa: AISESGVGTGELF
j_gene: TRBJ2-2
v_gene: TRBV10-3

CDR3aa: AISPTGSSNQPQH
j_gene: TRBJ1-5
v_gene: TRBV10-3

CDR3aa: ASSLGDANEKLF
j_gene: TRBJ1-4
v_gene: TRBV7-8

CDR3aa: SAPSGGRKTQY
j_gene: TRBJ2-5
v_gene: TRBV20-1

CDR3aa: ASSESRAGTEAF
j_gene: TRBJ1-1
v_gene: TRBV10-2

CDR3aa: ASSPGAGGPSGELF
j_gene: TRBJ2-2
v_gene: TRBV7-2

CDR3aa: ASSNLGTAYGYT
j_gene: TRBJ1-2
v_gene: TRBV28

CDR3aa: ASSVVGRPNTEAF
j_gene: TRBJ1-1
v_gene: TRBV9

CDR3aa: ASSLEGSYNEKLF
j_gene: TRBJ1-4
v_gene: TRBV13

CDR3aa: ASRGDYSYEQY
j_gene: TRBJ2-7
v_gene: TRBV6-6

CDR3aa: AITPSPQGANYGYT
j_gene: TRBJ1-2
v_gene: TRBV10-3

CDR3aa: ASSLRRAVPEAF
j_gene: TRBJ1-1
v_gene: TRBV7-8

CDR3aa: ASGDSVNYGHT
j_gene: TRBJ1-2
v_gene: TRBV9

CDR3aa: ASSLVGGRTEAF
j_gene: TRBJ1-1
v_gene: TRBV5-6

CDR3aa: ASSLGETIDSNQPQH
j_gene: TRBJ1-5
v_gene: TRBV6-5

CDR3aa: ASSRDSNQPQH
j_gene: TRBJ1-5
v_gene: TRBV5-1

CDR3aa: ASSPGQFYYGYT
j_gene: TRBJ1-2
v_gene: TRBV12-3/TRBV12-4

CDR3aa: SAGGDYGYT
j_gene: TRBJ1-2
v_gene: TRBV29-1

CDR3aa: ASSHTAGYETNTEAF
j_gene: TRBJ1-1
v_gene: TRBV2

CDR3aa: ASRTGTGDEKLF
j_gene: TRBJ1-4
v_gene: TRBV2